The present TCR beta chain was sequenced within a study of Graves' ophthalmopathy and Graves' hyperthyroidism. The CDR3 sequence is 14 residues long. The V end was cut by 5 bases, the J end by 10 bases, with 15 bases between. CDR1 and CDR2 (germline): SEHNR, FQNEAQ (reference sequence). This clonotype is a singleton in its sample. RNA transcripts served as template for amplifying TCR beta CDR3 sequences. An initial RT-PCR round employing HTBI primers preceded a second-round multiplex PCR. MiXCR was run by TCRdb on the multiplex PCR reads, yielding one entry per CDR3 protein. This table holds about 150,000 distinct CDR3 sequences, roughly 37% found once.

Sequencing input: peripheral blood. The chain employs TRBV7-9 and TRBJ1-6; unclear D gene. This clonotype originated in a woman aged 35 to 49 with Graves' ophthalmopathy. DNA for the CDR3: TGTGCCAGCAGCCAGATGGTCGCTTCCTCACCCCTCCACTTT. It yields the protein CASSQMVASSPLHF.